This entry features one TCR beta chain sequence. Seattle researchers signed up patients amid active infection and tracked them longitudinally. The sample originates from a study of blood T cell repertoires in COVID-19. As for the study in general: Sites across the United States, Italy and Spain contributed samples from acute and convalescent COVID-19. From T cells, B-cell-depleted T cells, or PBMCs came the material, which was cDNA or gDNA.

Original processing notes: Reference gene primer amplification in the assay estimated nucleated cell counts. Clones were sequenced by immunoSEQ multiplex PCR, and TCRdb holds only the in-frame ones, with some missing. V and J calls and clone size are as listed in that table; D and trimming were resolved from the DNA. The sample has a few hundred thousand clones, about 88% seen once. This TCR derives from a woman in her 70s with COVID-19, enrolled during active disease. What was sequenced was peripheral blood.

The CDR3 is CATSRDAQGNSPLHF. In nucleotides, the CDR3 is TGTGCCACCAGCAGAGATGCACAGGGGAATTCACCCCTCCACTTT. The chain carries TRBV15 and TRBJ1-6; 7 bases line up with TRBD1. V lost 0 bases and J lost 7; bases outside the gene matches: 3. The CDR3 sequence is 15 residues long. Looked up from germline, CDR1 is LNHNV and CDR2 is YYDKDF (reference sequence).